Given below is one T cell receptor (beta chain) in context. The antigen is undetermined. The CDR3 runs to 14 residues. Germline loops: CDR1 MDHEN, CDR2 SYDVKM. V lost 3 bases to trimming and J lost 0 bases, with 9 bases between them. The data stem from a study of cytomegalovirus exposure and HLA in healthy donors. General observations from the study: Most TCRs appeared rarely, but some public TCRs recurred in many donors. In a later analysis, across HLA loci, associated TCR counts were highest for DRB1, lowest for HLA-C.

PCR used 60 Vbeta primers and 13 Jbeta primers. This table comes from immunoSEQ multiplex PCR, and its TCRdb copy is limited to in-frame clones, with some not included. The sample includes tens of thousands of clones. The genes are TRBV28 and TRBJ2-7, with D perhaps matching TRBD1 (5 bases). The clonotype comes from a woman aged 60-75 years in good health and CMV-seronegative. Sequencing was performed on PBMCs. Here the CDR3 DNA reads TGTGCCAGCAGTTTCTCCAGGGTCTCCTACGAGCAGTACTTC. Protein sequence: CASSFSRVSYEQYF.